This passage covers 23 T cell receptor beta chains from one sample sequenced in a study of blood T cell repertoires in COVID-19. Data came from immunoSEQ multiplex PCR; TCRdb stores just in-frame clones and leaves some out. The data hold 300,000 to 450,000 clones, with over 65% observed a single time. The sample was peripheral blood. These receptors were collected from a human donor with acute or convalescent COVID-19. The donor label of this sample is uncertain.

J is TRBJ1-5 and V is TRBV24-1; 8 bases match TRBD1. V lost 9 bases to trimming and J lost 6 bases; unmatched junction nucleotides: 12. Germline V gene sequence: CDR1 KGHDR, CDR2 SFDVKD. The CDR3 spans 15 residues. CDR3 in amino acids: CATASRGTGLQPQHF. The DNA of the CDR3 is TGTGCCACCGCTTCCCGTGGGACAGGACTTCAGCCCCAGCATTTT.

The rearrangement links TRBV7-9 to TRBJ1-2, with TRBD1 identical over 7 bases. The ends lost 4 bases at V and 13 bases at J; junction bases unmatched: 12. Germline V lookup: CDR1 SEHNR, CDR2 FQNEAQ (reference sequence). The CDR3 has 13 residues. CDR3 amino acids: CASSSRGWLFGTF. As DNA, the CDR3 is TGTGCCAGCAGCTCCAGGGGGTGGTTGTTTGGCACCTTC. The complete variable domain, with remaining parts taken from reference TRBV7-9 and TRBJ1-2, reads DTGVSQNPRHKITKRGQNVTFRCDPISEHNRLYWYRQTLGQGPEFLTYFQNEAQLEKSRLLSDRFSAERPKGSFSTLEIQRTEQGDSAMYLCASSSRGWLFGTFGSGTRLTVV.

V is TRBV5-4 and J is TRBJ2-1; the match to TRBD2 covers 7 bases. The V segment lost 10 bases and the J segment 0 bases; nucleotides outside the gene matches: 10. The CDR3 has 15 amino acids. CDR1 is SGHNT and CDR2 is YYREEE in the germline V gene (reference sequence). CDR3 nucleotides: TGTGCCGGAACCACGGGCGGGGGCTCCTACAATGAGCAGTTCTTC. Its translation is CAGTTGGGSYNEQFF.

CDR3 sequence: CASSRTGSGANVLTF. CDR3 DNA sequence: TGTGCCAGCAGCCGGACTGGGTCTGGGGCCAACGTCCTGACTTTC. The chain joins TRBV11-2 to TRBJ2-6, with a possible D match to TRBD2 (5 bases). The CDR3 runs 15 residues. Germline CDR1 and CDR2: SGHAT and FQNNGV. V was shortened by 5 bases and J by 1 base, with 9 bases between the two germline ends. Full variable domain (outside the CDR3, taken from reference TRBV11-2 and TRBJ2-6): EAGVAQSPRYKIIEKRQSVAFWCNPISGHATLYWYQQILGQGPKLLIQFQNNGVVDDSQLPKDRFSAERLKGVDSTLKIQPAKLEDSAVYLCASSRTGSGANVLTFGAGSRLTVL.

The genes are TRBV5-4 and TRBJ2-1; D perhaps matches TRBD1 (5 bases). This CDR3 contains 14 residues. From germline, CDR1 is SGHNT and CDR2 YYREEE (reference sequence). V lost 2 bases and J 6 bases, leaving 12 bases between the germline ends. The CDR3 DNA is TGTGCCAGCAGCTTTTACGGACAAACCAATGAGCAGTTCTTC. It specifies CASSFYGQTNEQFF. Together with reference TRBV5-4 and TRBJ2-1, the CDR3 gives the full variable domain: ETGVTQSPTHLIKTRGQQVTLRCSSQSGHNTVSWYQQALGQGPQFIFQYYREEENGRGNFPPRFSGLQFPNYSSELNVNALELDDSALYLCASSFYGQTNEQFFGPGTRLTVL.

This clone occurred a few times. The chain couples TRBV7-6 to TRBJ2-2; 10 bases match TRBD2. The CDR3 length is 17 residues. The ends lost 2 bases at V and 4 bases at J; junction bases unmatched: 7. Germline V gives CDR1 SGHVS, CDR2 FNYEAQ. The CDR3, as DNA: TGTGCCAGCAGCTTAATGATAGCGGGGGGACGCACCGGGGAGCTGTTTTTT. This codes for CASSLMIAGGRTGELFF.

This CDR3 reads CSASRGGSYNSPLHF. The CDR3 DNA is TGCAGTGCTAGTCGAGGGGGCTCCTATAATTCACCCCTCCACTTT. The gene calls are TRBV20-1 and TRBJ1-6, with a tentative D call TRBD1 (6 bases). CDR3 size: 15 residues. The germline CDR1 and CDR2 sequences are DFQATT and SNEGSKA (reference sequence). Trimming removed 3 bases at V and 0 bases at J, with 9 bases between.

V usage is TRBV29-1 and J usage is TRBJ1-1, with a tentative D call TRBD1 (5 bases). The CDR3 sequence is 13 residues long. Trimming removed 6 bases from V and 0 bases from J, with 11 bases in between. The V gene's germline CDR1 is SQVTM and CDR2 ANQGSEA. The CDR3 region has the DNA TGCAGCGTGTGGACACCCATGAACACTGAAGCTTTCTTT. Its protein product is CSVWTPMNTEAFF.

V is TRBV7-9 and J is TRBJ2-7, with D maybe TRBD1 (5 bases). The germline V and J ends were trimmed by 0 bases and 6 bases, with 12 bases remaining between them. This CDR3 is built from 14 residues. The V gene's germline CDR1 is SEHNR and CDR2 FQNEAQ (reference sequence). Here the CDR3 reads CASSLAQGTAEQYF. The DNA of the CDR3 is TGTGCCAGCAGCTTAGCGCAGGGAACGGCCGAGCAGTACTTC. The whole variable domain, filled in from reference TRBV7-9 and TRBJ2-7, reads DTGVSQNPRHKITKRGQNVTFRCDPISEHNRLYWYRQTLGQGPEFLTYFQNEAQLEKSRLLSDRFSAERPKGSFSTLEIQRTEQGDSAMYLCASSLAQGTAEQYFGPGTRLTVT.

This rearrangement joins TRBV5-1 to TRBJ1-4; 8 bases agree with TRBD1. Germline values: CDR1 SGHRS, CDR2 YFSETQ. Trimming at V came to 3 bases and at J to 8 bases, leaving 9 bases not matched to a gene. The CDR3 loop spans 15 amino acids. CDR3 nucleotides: TGCGCCAGCAGCTCCTCCAGGGGGCTTAGGGAAAAACTGTTTTTT. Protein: CASSSSRGLREKLFF.

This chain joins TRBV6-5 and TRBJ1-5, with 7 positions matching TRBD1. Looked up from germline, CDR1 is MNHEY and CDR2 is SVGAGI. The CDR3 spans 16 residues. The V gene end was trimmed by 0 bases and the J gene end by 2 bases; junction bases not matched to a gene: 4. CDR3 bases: TGTGCCAGCAGTTACTCTTCCCAGGGGGGCAATCAGCCCCAGCATTTT. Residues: CASSYSSQGGNQPQHF.

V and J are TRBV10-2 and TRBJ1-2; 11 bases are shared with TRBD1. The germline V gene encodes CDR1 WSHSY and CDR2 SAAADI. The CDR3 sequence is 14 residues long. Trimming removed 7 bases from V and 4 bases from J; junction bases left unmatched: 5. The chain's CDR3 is CASTPGQGAYGYTF. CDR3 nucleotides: TGCGCCAGCACCCCCGGACAGGGGGCCTATGGCTACACCTTC.

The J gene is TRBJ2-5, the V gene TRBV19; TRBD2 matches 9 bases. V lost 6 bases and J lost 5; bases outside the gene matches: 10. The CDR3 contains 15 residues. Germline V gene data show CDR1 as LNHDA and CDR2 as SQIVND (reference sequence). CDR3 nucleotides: TGTGCCAGTAGACCAGTAGCGGGAGTCGTGGAGACCCAGTACTTC. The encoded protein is CASRPVAGVVETQYF.

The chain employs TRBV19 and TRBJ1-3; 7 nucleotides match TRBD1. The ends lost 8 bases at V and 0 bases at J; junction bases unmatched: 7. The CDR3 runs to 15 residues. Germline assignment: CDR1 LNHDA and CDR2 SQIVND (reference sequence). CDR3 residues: CASRRGQSSGNTIYF. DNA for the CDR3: TGTGCCAGTCGGAGGGGGCAAAGCTCTGGAAACACCATATATTTT.

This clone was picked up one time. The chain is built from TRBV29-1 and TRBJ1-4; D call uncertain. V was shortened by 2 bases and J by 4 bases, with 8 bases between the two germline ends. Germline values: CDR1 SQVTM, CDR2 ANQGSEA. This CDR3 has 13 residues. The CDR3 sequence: CSVERTHNEKLFF. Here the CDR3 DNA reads TGCAGCGTTGAAAGGACTCATAATGAAAAACTGTTTTTT.

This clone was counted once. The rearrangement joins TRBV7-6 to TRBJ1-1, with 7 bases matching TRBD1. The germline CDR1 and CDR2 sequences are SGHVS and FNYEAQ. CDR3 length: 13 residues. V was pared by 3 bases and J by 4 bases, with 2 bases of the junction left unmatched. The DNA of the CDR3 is TGTGCCAGCAGCTTCGGGACAGCCACTGAAGCTTTCTTT. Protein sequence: CASSFGTATEAFF.

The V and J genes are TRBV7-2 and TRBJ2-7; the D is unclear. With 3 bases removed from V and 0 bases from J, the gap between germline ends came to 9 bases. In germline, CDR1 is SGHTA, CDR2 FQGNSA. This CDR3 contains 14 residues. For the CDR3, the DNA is TGTGCCAGCAGCTTTAGTATAGACTCCTACGAGCAGTACTTC. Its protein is CASSFSIDSYEQYF.

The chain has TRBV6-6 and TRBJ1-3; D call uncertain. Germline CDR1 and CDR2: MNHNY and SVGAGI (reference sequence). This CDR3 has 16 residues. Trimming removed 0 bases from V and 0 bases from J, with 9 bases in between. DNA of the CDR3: TGTGCCAGCAGTTACTCGATCAGCGGCTCTGGAAACACCATATATTTT. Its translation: CASSYSISGSGNTIYF.

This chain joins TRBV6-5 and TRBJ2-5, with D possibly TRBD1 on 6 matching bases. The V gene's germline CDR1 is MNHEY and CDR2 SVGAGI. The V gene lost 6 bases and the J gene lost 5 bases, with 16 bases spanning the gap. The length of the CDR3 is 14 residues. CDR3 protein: CASRDGQSSETQYF. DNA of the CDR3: TGTGCCAGCAGAGATGGACAGTCTTCCGAGACCCAGTACTTC.

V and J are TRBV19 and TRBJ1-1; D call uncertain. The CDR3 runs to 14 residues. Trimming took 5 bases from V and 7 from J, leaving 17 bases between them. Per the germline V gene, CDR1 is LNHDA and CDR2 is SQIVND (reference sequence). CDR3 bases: TGTGCCAGTAGTCCCCAAGCGTTCAGACTTGAAGCTTTCTTT. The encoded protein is CASSPQAFRLEAFF.

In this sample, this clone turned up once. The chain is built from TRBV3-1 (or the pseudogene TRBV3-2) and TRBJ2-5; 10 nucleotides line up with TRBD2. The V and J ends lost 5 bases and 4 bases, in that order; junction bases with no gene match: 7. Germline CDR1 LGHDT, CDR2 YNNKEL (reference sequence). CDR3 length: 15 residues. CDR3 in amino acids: CASSYLAGVRETQYF. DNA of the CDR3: TGTGCCAGCAGCTACCTAGCGGGAGTGAGAGAGACCCAGTACTTC.

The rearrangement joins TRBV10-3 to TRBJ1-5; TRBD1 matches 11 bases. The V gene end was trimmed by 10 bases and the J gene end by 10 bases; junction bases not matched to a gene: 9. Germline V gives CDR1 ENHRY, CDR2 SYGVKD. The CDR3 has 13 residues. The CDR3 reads CATWGTGGDPQHF. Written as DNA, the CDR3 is TGTGCCACCTGGGGGACAGGGGGTGATCCCCAGCATTTT.

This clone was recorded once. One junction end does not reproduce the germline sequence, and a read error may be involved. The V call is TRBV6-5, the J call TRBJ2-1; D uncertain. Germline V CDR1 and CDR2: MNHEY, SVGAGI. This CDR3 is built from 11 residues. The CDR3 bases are TGTGCCAGCAGGTACTACAATGAGCAGTTCTTC. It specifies CASRYYNEQFF.